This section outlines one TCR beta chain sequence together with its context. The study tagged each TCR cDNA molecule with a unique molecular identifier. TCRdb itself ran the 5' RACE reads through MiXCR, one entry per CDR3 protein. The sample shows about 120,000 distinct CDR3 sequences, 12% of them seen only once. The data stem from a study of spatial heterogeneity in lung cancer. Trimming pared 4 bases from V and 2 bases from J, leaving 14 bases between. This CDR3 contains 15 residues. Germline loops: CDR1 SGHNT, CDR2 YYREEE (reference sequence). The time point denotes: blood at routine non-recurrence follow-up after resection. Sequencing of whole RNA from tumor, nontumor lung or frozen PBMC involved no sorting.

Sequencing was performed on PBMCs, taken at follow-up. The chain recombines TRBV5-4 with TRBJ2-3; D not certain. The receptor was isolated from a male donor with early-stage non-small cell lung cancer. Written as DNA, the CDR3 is TGTGCCAGCAGCCCGGACCGCCACCCCACAGATACGCAGTATTTT. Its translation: CASSPDRHPTDTQYF. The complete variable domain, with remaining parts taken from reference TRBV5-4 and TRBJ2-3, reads ETGVTQSPTHLIKTRGQQVTLRCSSQSGHNTVSWYQQALGQGPQFIFQYYREEENGRGNFPPRFSGLQFPNYSSELNVNALELDDSALYLCASSPDRHPTDTQYFGPGTRLTVL.